The 10 T cell receptor beta chains listed next were all sequenced from one sample in a study of beta chain features in type 1 diabetes. Investigators reverse transcribed all isolated RNA, so they sequenced expressed TCRB transcripts. Produced via immunoSEQ multiplex PCR; TCRdb's table is partial and in-frame only. The sample consists of 350,000 or so clones, 15% to 20% of them appearing once. Sequenced input: naive CD4+ T cells from blood. The receptors derive from a woman aged 18-29 years in good health.

The chain couples TRBV25-1 to TRBJ2-3, with 7 positions matching TRBD2. The CDR3 is 16 residues long. V lost 2 bases, J lost 4 bases, and 9 bases stayed unmatched. Looked up from germline, CDR1 is MGHDK and CDR2 is SYGVNS. This CDR3 is CASSEMGGLYADTQYF. In nucleotides, the CDR3 is TGTGCCAGCAGTGAAATGGGAGGGCTTTACGCAGATACGCAGTATTTT.

This clone was found a few times. This chain connects TRBV2 to TRBJ2-1, with TRBD2 identical over 9 bases. Trimming removed 6 bases from V and 5 bases from J; junction bases left unmatched: 5. Germline CDR1 reads SNHLY; CDR2 reads FYNNEI. CDR3 size: 14 residues. The CDR3 protein is CASRGTSFDNEQFF. The CDR3, as DNA: TGTGCCAGCAGGGGGACTAGCTTCGACAATGAGCAGTTCTTC.

The chain recombines TRBV19 with TRBJ2-1, with D hard to call. Trimming left V 3 bases short and J 6 bases short, with 18 bases between. Per germline, CDR1 LNHDA and CDR2 SQIVND (reference sequence). This CDR3 comprises 16 residues. Here the CDR3 reads CASSIIGRAMVNEQFF. The CDR3 DNA follows: TGTGCCAGTAGTATCATTGGTCGAGCGATGGTCAATGAGCAGTTCTTC.

The chain uses TRBV28 and TRBJ2-7, with 10 positions matching TRBD2. The CDR3 spans 16 residues. Germline V gene lookup returns CDR1 MDHEN and CDR2 SYDVKM. The ends lost 6 bases at V and 4 bases at J; junction bases unmatched: 12. CDR3 DNA sequence: TGTGCCAGCAGCGAGTTGGGGTTGACTAGCGGGTACGAGCAGTACTTC. This gives the protein CASSELGLTSGYEQYF.

This chain links TRBV7-2 with TRBJ2-7, with a weak D call TRBD2 (6 bases). The CDR3 is 16 amino acids. V gave up 1 base and J gave up 5 bases, with 18 bases separating them. The germline gives CDR1 SGHTA, CDR2 FQGNSA. CDR3 nucleotide sequence: TGTGCCAGCAGCTTAGGGGACTTCCTGGGAATGAACGAGCAGTACTTC. This translates into CASSLGDFLGMNEQYF.

The chain is built from TRBV27 and TRBJ2-1; 7 positions agree with TRBD2. V trimming: 4 bases; J trimming: 10 bases; junction bases outside the gene matches: 13. Per germline, CDR1 MNHEY and CDR2 SMNVEV (reference sequence). The length of the CDR3 is 15 residues. CDR3 sequence: CASSSVPRDYKEQFF. Written as DNA, the CDR3 is TGTGCCAGCAGTTCTGTTCCCCGGGACTATAAAGAGCAGTTCTTC.

This clone was detected a few times. The chain has TRBV7-2 and TRBJ1-1; D remains ambiguous. From germline, CDR1 is SGHTA and CDR2 FQGNSA. With 5 bases removed from V and 2 bases from J, the gap between germline ends came to 6 bases. The CDR3 length is 12 residues. DNA for the CDR3: TGTGCCAGCAGCGAGTCTAACACTGAAGCTTTCTTT. Translation gives CASSESNTEAFF.

The chain combines TRBV6-5 with TRBJ2-1; weak D call: TRBD1 (6 bases). This CDR3 is built from 13 residues. Deletions cut 5 bases from V and 6 bases from J, with 11 bases between. Per the germline V gene, CDR1 is MNHEY and CDR2 is SVGAGI. CDR3 DNA: TGTGCCAGCAGTCCCGACAGGCTCAATGAGCAGTTCTTC. This gives the protein CASSPDRLNEQFF.

A few counts support this clone. The gene calls are TRBV11-1 and TRBJ1-1; D is ambiguous. Deletions cut 7 bases from V and 4 bases from J, with 13 bases between. Germline values: CDR1 SGHAT, CDR2 FQDESV (reference sequence). CDR3 length: 13 residues. CDR3 in amino acids: CASNRKAGTEAFF. The CDR3 DNA is TGTGCCAGCAACCGTAAGGCGGGCACTGAAGCTTTCTTT.

This clone appeared a few times. The V call is TRBV27, the J call TRBJ2-3; D gene uncertain. CDR1 and CDR2 from the germline V gene are MNHEY and SMNVEV (reference sequence). Trimming removed 4 bases from V and 4 bases from J, with 15 bases in between. The CDR3 is 15 residues long. This chain's CDR3 is CASSSGARRPDTQYF. As DNA, the CDR3 is TGTGCCAGCAGTTCCGGCGCCCGGAGACCAGATACGCAGTATTTT.